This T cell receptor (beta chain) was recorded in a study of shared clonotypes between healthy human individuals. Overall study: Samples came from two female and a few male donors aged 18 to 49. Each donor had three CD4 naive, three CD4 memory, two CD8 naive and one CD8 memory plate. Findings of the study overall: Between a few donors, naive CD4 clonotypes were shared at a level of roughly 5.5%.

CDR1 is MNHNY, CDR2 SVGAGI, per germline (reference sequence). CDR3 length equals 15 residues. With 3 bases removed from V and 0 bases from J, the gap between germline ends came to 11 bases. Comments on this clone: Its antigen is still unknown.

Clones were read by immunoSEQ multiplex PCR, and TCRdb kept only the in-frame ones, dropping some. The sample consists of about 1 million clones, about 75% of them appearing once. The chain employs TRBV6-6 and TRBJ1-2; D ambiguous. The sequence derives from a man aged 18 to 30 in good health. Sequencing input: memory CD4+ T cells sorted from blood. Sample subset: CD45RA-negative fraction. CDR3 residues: CASSYAAPANYGYTF. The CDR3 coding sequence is TGTGCCAGCAGTTATGCGGCCCCTGCTAACTATGGCTACACCTTC.